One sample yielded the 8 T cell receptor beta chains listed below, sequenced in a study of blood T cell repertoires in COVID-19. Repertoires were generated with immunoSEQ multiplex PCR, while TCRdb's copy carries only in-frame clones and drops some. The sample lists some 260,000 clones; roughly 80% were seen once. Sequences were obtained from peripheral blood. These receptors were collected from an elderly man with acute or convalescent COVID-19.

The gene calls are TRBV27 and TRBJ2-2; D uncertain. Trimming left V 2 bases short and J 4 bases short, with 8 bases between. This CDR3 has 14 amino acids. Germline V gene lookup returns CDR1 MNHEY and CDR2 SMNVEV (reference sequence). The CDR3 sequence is CASSLNQATGELFF. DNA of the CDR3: TGTGCCAGCAGTTTAAATCAGGCCACCGGGGAGCTGTTTTTT.

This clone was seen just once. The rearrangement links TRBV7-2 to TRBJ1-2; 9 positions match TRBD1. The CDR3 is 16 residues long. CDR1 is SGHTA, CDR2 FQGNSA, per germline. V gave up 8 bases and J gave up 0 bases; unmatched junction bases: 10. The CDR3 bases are TGTGCCAGCGTCCTTTGGACAGGGGATACTAACTATGGCTACACCTTC. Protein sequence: CASVLWTGDTNYGYTF.

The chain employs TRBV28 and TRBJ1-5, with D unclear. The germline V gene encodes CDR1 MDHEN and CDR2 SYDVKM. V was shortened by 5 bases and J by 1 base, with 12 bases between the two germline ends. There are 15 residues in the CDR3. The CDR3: CASSARGPSNQPQHF. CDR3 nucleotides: TGTGCCAGCAGTGCGAGAGGGCCGAGCAATCAGCCCCAGCATTTT. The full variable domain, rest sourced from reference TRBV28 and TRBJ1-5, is DVKVTQSSRYLVKRTGEKVFLECVQDMDHENMFWYRQDPGLGLRLIYFSYDVKMKEKGDIPEGYSVSREKKERFSLILESASTNQTSMYLCASSARGPSNQPQHFGDGTRLSIL.

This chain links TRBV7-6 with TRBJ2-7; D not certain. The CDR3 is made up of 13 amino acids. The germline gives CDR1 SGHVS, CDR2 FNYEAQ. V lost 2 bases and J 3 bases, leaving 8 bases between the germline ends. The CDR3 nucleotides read TGTGCCAGCAGCTTATACAGCCGCTACGAGCAGTACTTC. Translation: CASSLYSRYEQYF.

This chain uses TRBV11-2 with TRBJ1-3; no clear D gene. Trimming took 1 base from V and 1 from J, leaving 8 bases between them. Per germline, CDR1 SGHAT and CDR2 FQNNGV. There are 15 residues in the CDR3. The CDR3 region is CASSLVPLSGNTIYF. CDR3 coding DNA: TGTGCCAGCAGCTTAGTCCCCCTATCTGGAAACACCATATATTTT.

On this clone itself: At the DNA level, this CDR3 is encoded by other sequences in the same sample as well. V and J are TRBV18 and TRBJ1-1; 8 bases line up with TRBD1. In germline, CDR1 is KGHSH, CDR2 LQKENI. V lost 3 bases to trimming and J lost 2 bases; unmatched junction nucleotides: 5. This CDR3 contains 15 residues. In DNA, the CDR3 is TGTGCCAGCTCACCCCAGGGGGCTCTCAACACTGAAGCTTTCTTT. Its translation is CASSPQGALNTEAFF.

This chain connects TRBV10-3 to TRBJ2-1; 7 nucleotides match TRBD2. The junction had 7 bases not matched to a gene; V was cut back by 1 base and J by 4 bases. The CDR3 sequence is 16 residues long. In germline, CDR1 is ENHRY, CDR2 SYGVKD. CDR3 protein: CAISEWRTRGYNEQFF. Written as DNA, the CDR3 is TGTGCCATCAGTGAGTGGAGGACTAGAGGGTACAATGAGCAGTTCTTC.

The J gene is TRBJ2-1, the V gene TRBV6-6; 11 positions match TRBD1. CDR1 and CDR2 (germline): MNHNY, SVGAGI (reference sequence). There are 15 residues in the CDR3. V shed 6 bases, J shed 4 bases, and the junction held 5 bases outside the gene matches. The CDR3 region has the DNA TGTGCCAGCAGAAGTGGACAGGGGGCGTACAATGAGCAGTTCTTC. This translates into CASRSGQGAYNEQFF.